This passage covers 24 T cell receptor beta chains from one sample sequenced in a study of blood T cell repertoires in COVID-19. Here immunoSEQ multiplex PCR was the method, and the copy in TCRdb shows in-frame clones only, minus some. Of 70,000 to 95,000 clones detected, roughly 89% appear once; the ten largest clones hold approximately 5.5%. Material: peripheral blood. These receptors all stem from a woman over 75 with active COVID-19.

This chain links TRBV3-1 (or the pseudogene TRBV3-2) with TRBJ2-6, with 8 positions matching TRBD1. The length of the CDR3 is 19 residues. J gave up 0 bases and V 4 bases, and 11 bases lay outside the gene matches. Germline loops: CDR1 LGHDT, CDR2 YNNKEL (reference sequence). The CDR3 region has the DNA TGTGCCAGCAGCCGACGACAGGGGCTCTGGCGCTCTGGGGCCAACGTCCTGACTTTC. This codes for CASSRRQGLWRSGANVLTF.

The chain is built from TRBV4-1 and TRBJ2-5, with TRBD1 identical over 9 bases. After removal of 2 bases from V and 4 bases from J, the junction contained 8 bases not matched to a gene. From germline, CDR1 is MGHRA and CDR2 YSYEKL. The CDR3 extends over 16 amino acids. The CDR3 reads CASSQNRDRVLETQYF. The CDR3 DNA is TGCGCCAGCAGCCAAAACCGGGACAGGGTTTTAGAGACCCAGTACTTC.

CDR3 in amino acids: CASSLFPAGFTGELFF. The CDR3 DNA reads TGTGCCAGCAGCTTGTTTCCAGCGGGGTTCACCGGGGAGCTGTTTTTT. The chain uses TRBV7-2 and TRBJ2-2; TRBD2 aligns across 7 bases. CDR1 and CDR2 from the germline V gene are SGHTA and FQGNSA. CDR3 length equals 16 residues. J was trimmed by 4 bases and V by 3 bases; bases with no gene match: 8.

The chain couples TRBV6-2 or TRBV6-3 to TRBJ2-5, with a weak D call TRBD1 (6 bases). The CDR3 covers 13 residues. V was clipped by 7 bases and J by 5 bases, with 14 bases between them. Germline V gene sequence: CDR1 MNHEY, CDR2 SVGEGT. In DNA, the CDR3 is TGTGCCAGCACCCCAGGGGTGAGGGAGACCCAGTACTTC. Protein product: CASTPGVRETQYF.

The chain's CDR3 is CASSQRGGTANTEAFF. The CDR3 DNA follows: TGTGCCAGCAGCCAAAGAGGCGGGACAGCTAACACTGAAGCTTTCTTT. The rearrangement joins TRBV7-9 to TRBJ1-1; 7 positions match TRBD1. Germline CDR1 SEHNR, CDR2 FQNEAQ (reference sequence). The V gene end was trimmed by 5 bases and the J gene end by 2 bases; junction bases not matched to a gene: 11. This CDR3 is 16 amino acids long. The entire variable domain, with the rest obtained from reference TRBV7-9 and TRBJ1-1, is as follows: DTGVSQNPRHKITKRGQNVTFRCDPISEHNRLYWYRQTLGQGPEFLTYFQNEAQLEKSRLLSDRFSAERPKGSFSTLEIQRTEQGDSAMYLCASSQRGGTANTEAFFGQGTRLTVV.

This chain uses TRBV7-2 with TRBJ1-5; the match to TRBD1 covers 7 bases. Germline V gene lookup returns CDR1 SGHTA and CDR2 FQGNSA. This CDR3 comprises 15 residues. V shed 5 bases and J 3 bases; nucleotides not matched to a gene: 7. The CDR3 DNA follows: TGTGCCAGCAGCACTGGACAGGACTACAATCAGCCCCAGCATTTT. Translating gives CASSTGQDYNQPQHF.

V usage is TRBV20-1 and J usage is TRBJ2-3; tentative D call: TRBD2 (6 bases). CDR1 and CDR2 (germline): DFQATT, SNEGSKA (reference sequence). V lost 1 base and J lost 14, with 13 bases in between. The CDR3 extends over 11 amino acids. CDR3 coding DNA: TGCAGTGCTAGAGGTGGGGACTCCTTGTATTTT. It encodes CSARGGDSLYF.

The genes are TRBV23-1 and TRBJ2-5; 11 bases are shared with TRBD2. TRBV23-1 is known as an ORF, though its function is uncertain. J lost 4 bases, V lost 8 bases, and 15 bases had no gene match. The CDR3 consists of 17 residues. CDR3 in amino acids: CASRETSGTFFRETQYF. CDR3 coding DNA: TGCGCCAGCCGTGAGACTAGCGGGACGTTTTTTCGAGAGACCCAGTACTTC.

The chain carries TRBV5-4 and TRBJ2-2, with TRBD1 matching over 7 bases. Germline CDR1 SGHNT, CDR2 YYREEE (reference sequence). The CDR3 has 15 amino acids. After removal of 0 bases from V and 5 bases from J, the junction contained 4 bases not matched to a gene. The CDR3 coding sequence is TGTGCCAGCAGCTTGGAAGACAGGGAGACCGGGGAGCTGTTTTTT. Its translation: CASSLEDRETGELFF. Combining the CDR3 with reference TRBV5-4 and TRBJ2-2 gives the whole variable domain ETGVTQSPTHLIKTRGQQVTLRCSSQSGHNTVSWYQQALGQGPQFIFQYYREEENGRGNFPPRFSGLQFPNYSSELNVNALELDDSALYLCASSLEDRETGELFFGEGSRLTVL.

The J gene is TRBJ2-1, the V gene TRBV7-2, with D possibly matching TRBD1 (5 bases). CDR1 and CDR2 (germline): SGHTA, FQGNSA. V gave up 4 bases and J gave up 12 bases, with 19 bases separating them. This CDR3 spans 14 amino acids. CDR3 sequence (DNA): TGTGCCAGCAGCTCAGACAGAAAAACTATAAGGCAGTTCTTC. This gives the protein CASSSDRKTIRQFF.

This clone is a singleton in its sample. This chain connects TRBV18 to TRBJ1-2, with 7 bases fitting TRBD1. The V segment lost 5 bases and the J segment 6 bases; nucleotides outside the gene matches: 6. This CDR3 has 13 amino acids. CDR1 KGHSH and CDR2 LQKENI come from the germline V gene. The CDR3 nucleotides are TGTGCCAGCTCAACGGGACAGAGAGATGGCTACACCTTC. It translates to CASSTGQRDGYTF.

The V gene is TRBV12-5, the J gene TRBJ1-6; 7 nucleotides line up with TRBD1. Germline V gene lookup returns CDR1 LGHNT and CDR2 FRNRAP. The V and J ends lost 4 bases and 9 bases, in that order; junction bases with no gene match: 9. CDR3 length equals 15 residues. CDR3: CASGSEGGVFSPLHF. CDR3 in DNA: TGTGCTAGTGGTTCGGAAGGGGGCGTTTTTTCACCCCTCCACTTT.

The genes are TRBV7-9 and TRBJ2-2; D possibly corresponds to TRBD2 (6 bases). V was cut by 7 bases and J by 5 bases, with 11 bases left in between. In germline, CDR1 is SEHNR, CDR2 FQNEAQ (reference sequence). This CDR3 spans 13 amino acids. The CDR3 is CASNPSGTGELFF. The DNA of the CDR3 is TGTGCCAGCAACCCCAGCGGGACCGGGGAGCTGTTTTTT.

In this sample, this clone turned up a few times. V is TRBV6-2 or TRBV6-3 and J is TRBJ2-1, with 11 bases identical to TRBD1. Germline V gene data show CDR1 as MNHEY and CDR2 as SVGEGT. This CDR3 region has 15 residues. The J segment lost 5 bases and the V segment lost 4 bases, leaving 4 bases of the junction unmatched. CDR3 sequence (DNA): TGTGCCAGCAGTTCCTGGACAGGGGGCAACAATGAGCAGTTCTTC. Its protein is CASSSWTGGNNEQFF.

This clone was observed a single time. The chain carries TRBV18 and TRBJ1-4; D unresolved. V was pared by 4 bases and J by 0 bases, with 9 bases between. CDR1 is KGHSH, CDR2 LQKENI, per germline. The CDR3 runs 15 residues. DNA of the CDR3: TGTGCCAGCTCACTGGTCGGGGCAACTAATGAAAAACTGTTTTTT. Translation gives CASSLVGATNEKLFF.

V usage is TRBV5-4 and J usage is TRBJ2-3, with D possibly matching TRBD1 (6 bases). Trimming left V 3 bases short and J 2 bases short, with 16 bases between. The CDR3 covers 16 residues. Germline V gene data show CDR1 as SGHNT and CDR2 as YYREEE (reference sequence). The CDR3 DNA sequence: TGTGCCAGCAGCTCCTTCGGGGCAGGGGTCACAGATACGCAGTATTTT. Its translation is CASSSFGAGVTDTQYF.

This rearrangement joins TRBV28 to TRBJ1-5; tentative D call: TRBD1 (6 bases). Germline assignment: CDR1 MDHEN and CDR2 SYDVKM. The CDR3 loop spans 13 amino acids. V was cut by 6 bases and J by 1 base, with 7 bases left in between. CDR3 in amino acids: CASRDSSNQPQHF. CDR3 sequence (DNA): TGTGCCAGCAGGGACAGCAGCAATCAGCCCCAGCATTTT. The complete variable domain, with remaining parts taken from reference TRBV28 and TRBJ1-5, reads DVKVTQSSRYLVKRTGEKVFLECVQDMDHENMFWYRQDPGLGLRLIYFSYDVKMKEKGDIPEGYSVSREKKERFSLILESASTNQTSMYLCASRDSSNQPQHFGDGTRLSIL.

The chain uses TRBV7-3 and TRBJ2-3; 7 bases fit TRBD2. The junction had 10 bases not matched to a gene; V was cut back by 5 bases and J by 5 bases. The CDR3 runs to 15 residues. Germline CDR1 and CDR2: SGHTA and FQGTGA. The DNA for the CDR3 is TGTGCCAGCAGCGACAGCGGGGACCTACGAGATACGCAGTATTTT. As protein: CASSDSGDLRDTQYF.

The sample holds one count of this clone. The chain carries TRBV9 and TRBJ2-5, with 10 bases lining up with TRBD2. Germline V lookup: CDR1 SGDLS, CDR2 YYNGEE. CDR3 length: 15 residues. Trimming cost V 1 base and J 5 bases; bases outside gene matches: 5. Written as DNA, the CDR3 is TGTGCCAGCAGCGTATCTAGCGGGAGTCCTGAGACCCAGTACTTC. Translation gives CASSVSSGSPETQYF.

J is TRBJ2-7 and V is TRBV12-3 or TRBV12-4, with D hard to call. Trimming shortened V by 6 bases and J by 3 bases, and 9 bases separated the two germline ends. The CDR3 has 12 residues. The CDR3 coding sequence is TGTGCCAGCAGCCCCGTCCTCTACGAGCAGTACTTC. It yields the protein CASSPVLYEQYF.

This chain links TRBV5-6 with TRBJ1-2; 7 positions agree with TRBD1. Germline CDR1 reads SGHDT; CDR2 reads YYEEEE. J lost 4 bases, V lost 0 bases, and 9 bases had no gene match. CDR3 length: 16 residues. The CDR3: CASSLVSDRDAYGYTF. CDR3 sequence (DNA): TGTGCCAGCAGCTTGGTGTCCGACAGGGACGCCTATGGCTACACCTTC.

The CDR3 DNA reads as TGTGCCAGCAGCTTTGGGGGAGGGCATGGGAATGAGCAGTTCTTC. Translating gives CASSFGGGHGNEQFF. The rearrangement links TRBV7-9 to TRBJ2-1, with 7 nucleotides matching TRBD2. Germline CDR1 is SEHNR and CDR2 is FQNEAQ (reference sequence). Germline trimming cut 3 bases from V and 7 bases from J; bases unmatched to any gene: 9. The CDR3 sequence is 15 residues long.

This clone was counted once. V is TRBV28 and J is TRBJ2-7; TRBD2 aligns across 11 bases. CDR1 MDHEN and CDR2 SYDVKM come from the germline V gene. Trimming removed 6 bases from V and 0 bases from J; junction bases left unmatched: 13. The CDR3 loop spans 18 amino acids. CDR3 nucleotides: TGTGCCAGCAGCCACCCGGGACTAGCGGTGATGAGCTCCTACGAGCAGTACTTC. Translated: CASSHPGLAVMSSYEQYF.

The J gene is TRBJ1-4, the V gene TRBV6-6, with a tentative D call TRBD1 (6 bases). Germline-derived CDR1 and CDR2 are MNHNY and SVGAGI (reference sequence). This CDR3 comprises 12 residues. V shed 7 bases and J shed 6 bases, with 9 bases lying between them. CDR3: CASKGGDEKLFF. The DNA of the CDR3 is TGTGCCAGCAAGGGGGGGGATGAAAAACTGTTTTTT.